This paragraph covers one TCR beta chain sequence. Its antigen is not identified. Here immunoSEQ multiplex PCR was the method, and the copy in TCRdb shows in-frame clones only, minus some. The table records more than 40,000 clones, 75% to 95% of them present only once. The sequenced cases were selected for having the highest brain T cell transcript signatures. Patients received at least one anti-epileptic drug before surgery. The CDR3 length is 12 residues. V shed 3 bases and J shed 5 bases, with 7 bases lying between them. The data were taken from a study of brain T cells in children with intractable seizures. Findings of the study overall: Viral specificity was inferred only from CDR3 similarity; HCMV serostatus was unknown.

The chain joins TRBV12-3 or TRBV12-4 to TRBJ1-1; D unclear. This TCR was recovered from a girl aged 2 to 10 with tuberous sclerosis and intractable seizures. Sequenced here: peripheral blood, sampled at surgery. CDR3 coding DNA: TGTGCCAGCAGTTTCGATCAGACTGAAGCTTTCTTT. Its protein is CASSFDQTEAFF.